These 21 T cell receptor beta chains were all obtained from the same sample, sequenced in a study of identical twins. TCRdb ran MiXCR on the 5' RACE reads and lists one entry per CDR3 protein. This table has 1.5 million or so distinct CDR3 sequences, around 33% appearing once. The sequenced sample was cord blood. The receptor set was obtained from a newborn girl in good health.

Ten or more counts support this clonotype. This chain connects TRBV7-2 to TRBJ2-1; D gene ambiguous. CDR3 length equals 14 residues. Looked up from germline, CDR1 is SGHTA and CDR2 is FQGNSA. With 3 bases removed from V and 0 bases from J, the gap between germline ends came to 6 bases. In DNA form, the CDR3 reads TGTGCCAGCAGCTTGTCGCCCTCCTACAATGAGCAGTTCTTC. As protein: CASSLSPSYNEQFF.

This clonotype showed up just a few times. The gene calls are TRBV29-1 and TRBJ2-1; 8 positions match TRBD2. This CDR3 has 15 amino acids. Unmatched junction bases numbered 6, after V lost 0 bases and J lost 5 bases. Germline V gene lookup returns CDR1 SQVTM and CDR2 ANQGSEA. CDR3 in amino acids: CSVEDFRLANNEQFF. As DNA, the CDR3 is TGCAGCGTTGAAGACTTCAGACTAGCGAACAATGAGCAGTTCTTC.

This clonotype was observed a few times. The rearrangement links TRBV20-1 to TRBJ2-3; perhaps TRBD2 as D (7 bases). Germline V gene sequence: CDR1 DFQATT, CDR2 SNEGSKA (reference sequence). This CDR3 is 15 amino acids long. V lost 6 bases and J lost 6, with 22 bases in between. This chain's CDR3 is CSAPPGGPGWDTQYF. Here the CDR3 DNA reads TGCAGTGCCCCCCCCGGGGGGCCAGGTTGGGATACGCAGTATTTT.

The rearrangement joins TRBV9 to TRBJ1-1; 7 bases are shared with TRBD1. With 1 base clipped from V and 1 base from J, the junction kept 7 bases outside the gene matches. Per germline, CDR1 SGDLS and CDR2 YYNGEE. The CDR3 runs to 16 residues. The DNA for the CDR3 is TGTGCCAGCAGCGTACCCCTTTACAGGGGGAACACTGAAGCTTTCTTT. It codes for CASSVPLYRGNTEAFF. Looking up the rest from reference TRBV9 and TRBJ1-1 gives the full variable domain: DSGVTQTPKHLITATGQRVTLRCSPRSGDLSVYWYQQSLDQGLQFLIQYYNGEERAKGNILERFSAQQFPDLHSELNLSSLELGDSALYFCASSVPLYRGNTEAFFGQGTRLTVV.

This clonotype came up once. A read error is possible here, since a much larger clone lies one base away. CDR3 coding DNA: TGTGCCAGCAGTTTTACCGGAGGTGCCTACGAGCGGTACTTC. Amino acid sequence: CASSFTGGAYERYF. The chain employs TRBV28 and TRBJ2-7, with a tentative D call TRBD2 (5 bases). Per the germline V gene, CDR1 is MDHEN and CDR2 is SYDVKM. There are 14 residues in the CDR3.

This clonotype turned up a few times. Here the CDR3 reads CASSTWGSLTYNEQFF. CDR3 DNA sequence: TGTGCCAGCAGTACCTGGGGATCCCTGACCTACAATGAGCAGTTCTTC. The V and J genes are TRBV2 and TRBJ2-1; D is uncertain. V lost 5 bases to trimming and J lost 2 bases, with 16 bases between them. CDR1 and CDR2 (germline): SNHLY, FYNNEI. This CDR3 contains 16 residues.

Comment on this clonotype: The germline gene is not matched at one end of the junction; a read error may be the cause. The rearrangement uses TRBV5-1 and TRBJ2-5; no definite D call. Germline CDR1 SGHRS, CDR2 YFSETQ. This CDR3 contains 15 residues. The chain's CDR3 is CAGSTLLGTQETQYF. As DNA, the CDR3 is TGCGCCGGCAGCACACTTCTGGGCACGCAAGAGACCCAGTACTTC.

The chain links TRBV10-3 to TRBJ2-7; D is uncertain. Germline V gene sequence: CDR1 ENHRY, CDR2 SYGVKD. Trimming pared 7 bases from V and 3 bases from J, leaving 10 bases between. The CDR3 contains 12 residues. This CDR3 is CAIMRPSYEQYF. Written as DNA, the CDR3 is TGTGCCATCATGCGCCCGAGCTACGAGCAGTACTTC.

The chain couples TRBV25-1 to TRBJ2-3; 10 positions match TRBD2. Germline loops: CDR1 MGHDK, CDR2 SYGVNS. There are 17 residues in the CDR3. V lost 2 bases to trimming and J lost 4 bases; unmatched junction nucleotides: 9. In DNA, the CDR3 is TGTGCCAGCAGTGAAGGGGCGGTAGCGGGGGGTCCAGATACGCAGTATTTT. Protein product: CASSEGAVAGGPDTQYF.

Many counts were recorded for this clonotype. V is TRBV29-1 and J is TRBJ2-7; TRBD2 matches at 7 bases. The CDR3 contains 13 residues. Germline CDR1 reads SQVTM; CDR2 reads ANQGSEA. Unmatched junction bases numbered 4, after V lost 2 bases and J lost 3 bases. The CDR3 DNA sequence: TGCAGCGTTGAAAGAGGGGAGGGCTACGAGCAGTACTTC. It encodes CSVERGEGYEQYF.

The chain links TRBV28 to TRBJ2-4; TRBD2 matches at 7 bases. Germline V gives CDR1 MDHEN, CDR2 SYDVKM. The CDR3 runs to 12 residues. V lost 3 bases and J lost 12; bases outside the gene matches: 5. As DNA, the CDR3 is TGTGCCAGCAGTTTCAGAGGGAGGGATCAGTACTTC. Protein: CASSFRGRDQYF.

The rearrangement links TRBV11-2 to TRBJ2-1, with 10 bases identical to TRBD2. Trimming cost V 5 bases and J 8 bases; bases outside gene matches: 9. This CDR3 is 15 amino acids long. In germline, CDR1 is SGHAT, CDR2 FQNNGV. The CDR3 sequence: CASSPKLAGMDEQFF. CDR3 sequence (DNA): TGTGCCAGCAGCCCGAAACTAGCGGGAATGGATGAGCAGTTCTTC.

This clonotype was picked up a small number of times. J is TRBJ2-3 and V is TRBV5-1, with TRBD2 matching 7 bases. After removal of 2 bases from V and 2 bases from J, the junction contained 8 bases not matched to a gene. The CDR3 consists of 16 residues. Germline assignment: CDR1 SGHRS and CDR2 YFSETQ. The CDR3 loop reads CASSFASGAYTDTQYF. In DNA form, the CDR3 reads TGCGCCAGCAGCTTCGCTAGCGGTGCCTACACAGATACGCAGTATTTT.

This chain links TRBV20-1 with TRBJ2-1, with 7 bases identical to TRBD2. The germline gives CDR1 DFQATT, CDR2 SNEGSKA (reference sequence). V trimming: 3 bases; J trimming: 7 bases; junction bases outside the gene matches: 12. This CDR3 has 15 residues. This CDR3 is CSASGAGLTKNEQFF. CDR3 DNA sequence: TGCAGTGCTAGTGGTGCGGGACTAACTAAGAATGAGCAGTTCTTC.

This clonotype has a handful of counts. The chain has TRBV4-2 and TRBJ2-1; D might be TRBD1 or TRBD2, each matching 5 bases. The J call may be incorrect, as the DNA end agrees better with TRBJ2-7. CDR1 is LGHNA, CDR2 YNFKEQ, per germline. The CDR3 consists of 14 residues. The CDR3 DNA reads as TGTGCCAGCAGCCAAGCCCGGGACCACAATGAGCAGTACTTC. It specifies CASSQARDHNEQYF.

J is TRBJ2-3 and V is TRBV10-3; TRBD2 aligns across 11 bases. This CDR3 comprises 15 residues. Germline V gene data show CDR1 as ENHRY and CDR2 as SYGVKD. V lost 2 bases and J lost 6; bases outside the gene matches: 4. In DNA, the CDR3 is TGTGCCATCAGTGAGGGGACTAGCGGTGCGGATACGCAGTATTTT. Its translation is CAISEGTSGADTQYF.

The rearrangement joins TRBV6-5 to TRBJ2-3; TRBD2 agrees at 11 bases. Losses at the gene ends were 0 bases for V and 2 bases for J; bases not matched to a gene: 1. Germline values: CDR1 MNHEY, CDR2 SVGAGI. The CDR3 runs 16 residues. For the CDR3, the DNA is TGTGCCAGCAGTTACTCTAGCGGGGGGGCCACAGATACGCAGTATTTT. This sequence encodes CASSYSSGGATDTQYF.

This clonotype was counted between two and nine times. The V call is TRBV20-1, the J call TRBJ2-7, with TRBD1 matching 8 bases. Trimming took 6 bases from V and 6 from J; bases not matched to a gene: 4. Germline lookup yields CDR1 DFQATT and CDR2 SNEGSKA (reference sequence). The CDR3 is made up of 11 amino acids. CDR3 sequence reads: CSADRGSEQYF. DNA for the CDR3: TGCAGTGCAGACAGGGGAAGCGAGCAGTACTTC.

The chain is built from TRBV6-1 and TRBJ2-3; D gene ambiguous. The CDR3 extends over 13 amino acids. Trimming removed 10 bases at V and 2 bases at J, with 13 bases between. Germline V gives CDR1 MNHNS, CDR2 SASEGT. The CDR3 coding sequence is TGTGCCACCCTAACTGACGACACAGATACGCAGTATTTT. Protein product: CATLTDDTDTQYF.

The chain uses TRBV24-1 and TRBJ1-1; D possibly corresponds to TRBD1 (6 bases). The CDR3 sequence is 15 residues long. Germline V gene sequence: CDR1 KGHDR, CDR2 SFDVKD. The V end was cut by 3 bases, the J end by 3 bases, with 13 bases between. The DNA of the CDR3 is TGTGCCACCAGTGATCGACAGGATGGGGACACTGAAGCTTTCTTT. It translates to CATSDRQDGDTEAFF.

This sequence joins TRBV10-3 and TRBJ2-3, with TRBD2 matching over 16 bases. The V gene end was trimmed by 3 bases and the J gene end by 4 bases; junction bases not matched to a gene: 4. CDR3 length: 17 residues. The germline CDR1 and CDR2 sequences are ENHRY and SYGVKD. Written as DNA, the CDR3 is TGTGCCATCAGTGACCTGGGACTAGCGGGAGGGTCAGATACGCAGTATTTT. Translating it yields CAISDLGLAGGSDTQYF.